A single sample is the source of the 32 T cell receptor beta chains below, sequenced in a study of blood T cell repertoires in COVID-19. Using immunoSEQ multiplex PCR, the repertoire was profiled, and TCRdb retains in-frame clones only, with some absent. The sample lists around 400,000 clones, nearly 90% occurring once. Source material: PBMCs or T cells enriched from blood (not recorded which). Receptors originate from a woman aged 18-30 years who had been exposed to COVID-19.

The chain uses TRBV18 and TRBJ1-5; D unclear. Germline values: CDR1 KGHSH, CDR2 LQKENI. The V end lost 2 bases, the J end lost 1 base, and 15 bases lay between the germline ends. The CDR3 runs 17 residues. The CDR3 sequence is CASSPGEWATSNQPQHF. The CDR3 coding sequence is TGTGCCAGCTCACCAGGTGAGTGGGCCACAAGCAATCAGCCCCAGCATTTT. The entire variable domain, with the rest obtained from reference TRBV18 and TRBJ1-5, is as follows: NAGVMQNPRHLVRRRGQEARLRCSPMKGHSHVYWYRQLPEEGLKFMVYLQKENIIDESGMPKERFSAEFPKEGPSILRIQQVVRGDSAAYFCASSPGEWATSNQPQHFGDGTRLSIL.

The chain has TRBV3-1 (or the pseudogene TRBV3-2) and TRBJ2-2; a possible D gene is TRBD1 (6 bases). The V and J ends lost 2 bases and 4 bases respectively, with 20 bases between them. CDR3 size: 18 residues. Germline assignment: CDR1 LGHDT and CDR2 YNNKEL (reference sequence). The CDR3 DNA sequence: TGTGCCAGCAGCCAATATCCAGGGGTGTCCCGAAGCACCGGGGAGCTGTTTTTT. It translates to CASSQYPGVSRSTGELFF.

This clone was counted only a few times. The J gene is TRBJ1-2, the V gene TRBV7-9; tentative D call: TRBD1 (5 bases). V was pared by 4 bases and J by 10 bases, with 19 bases between. Germline values: CDR1 SEHNR, CDR2 FQNEAQ (reference sequence). The CDR3 runs to 14 residues. The CDR3 protein is CASSSTTPGYTYTF. DNA of the CDR3: TGTGCCAGCAGCTCAACAACCCCAGGGTACACCTACACCTTC.

V usage is TRBV6-5 and J usage is TRBJ2-2; the match to TRBD2 covers 7 bases. Germline CDR1 is MNHEY and CDR2 is SVGAGI. This CDR3 spans 10 amino acids. Trimming at V came to 11 bases and at J to 6 bases, leaving 0 bases not matched to a gene. The CDR3 DNA is TGTGCCGGGGGGGCCGGGGAGCTGTTTTTT. Its protein product is CAGGAGELFF.

The rearrangement uses TRBV6-5 and TRBJ2-7, with a tentative D call TRBD1 (5 bases). The CDR3 has 15 amino acids. Germline CDR1 MNHEY, CDR2 SVGAGI. V was shortened by 10 bases and J by 1 base, with 20 bases between the two germline ends. The CDR3: CAINTPPKGSYEQYF. The CDR3, as DNA: TGTGCCATCAATACCCCCCCGAAGGGGTCCTACGAGCAGTACTTC.

Here the CDR3 reads CASGSDRQQYF. The CDR3 DNA reads TGTGCCAGCGGATCGGACAGGCAGCAGTACTTC. The V and J genes are TRBV28 and TRBJ2-7; TRBD1 matches at 7 bases. The germline gives CDR1 MDHEN, CDR2 SYDVKM. V lost 8 bases to trimming and J lost 8 bases; unmatched junction nucleotides: 6. This CDR3 has 11 residues.

The CDR3: CASSLEIAGYEQYF. The CDR3 DNA sequence: TGTGCCAGCAGCTTAGAGATAGCGGGCTACGAGCAGTACTTC. This rearrangement joins TRBV11-2 to TRBJ2-7, with TRBD2 identical over 7 bases. The CDR3 sequence is 14 residues long. CDR1 and CDR2 (germline): SGHAT, FQNNGV. Losses at the gene ends were 0 bases for V and 3 bases for J; bases not matched to a gene: 2.

The chain links TRBV4-1 to TRBJ1-2; D call uncertain. This CDR3 is built from 13 residues. V dropped 5 bases and J dropped 2 bases, with 9 bases sitting between them. The germline V gene has CDR1 MGHRA and CDR2 YSYEKL. The CDR3 here is CASSVDINYGYTF. The CDR3 region has the DNA TGCGCCAGCAGCGTAGACATCAACTATGGCTACACCTTC.

The V gene is TRBV28, the J gene TRBJ1-6, with D possibly TRBD1 on 6 matching bases. The CDR3 is 19 residues long. V lost 7 bases to trimming and J lost 0 bases, with 22 bases between them. Germline assignment: CDR1 MDHEN and CDR2 SYDVKM. The CDR3 loop reads CASIHQIGGLSSYNSPLHF. As DNA, the CDR3 is TGTGCCAGCATCCACCAAATCGGGGGGCTGAGCTCCTATAATTCACCCCTCCACTTT.

This chain connects TRBV30 to TRBJ1-1; 9 bases match TRBD1. Germline V gives CDR1 GTSNPN, CDR2 SVGIG (reference sequence). The CDR3 loop spans 14 amino acids. The ends lost 3 bases at V and 4 bases at J; junction bases unmatched: 6. The chain's CDR3 is CAWSALQGATEAFF. In nucleotides, the CDR3 is TGTGCCTGGAGCGCACTACAGGGGGCCACTGAAGCTTTCTTT.

This sequence joins TRBV18 and TRBJ1-1; 7 nucleotides align to TRBD1. Losses at the gene ends were 4 bases for V and 4 bases for J; bases not matched to a gene: 9. The V gene's germline CDR1 is KGHSH and CDR2 LQKENI. CDR3 size: 15 residues. CDR3 in amino acids: CASSLDVRGSTEAFF. Written as DNA, the CDR3 is TGTGCCAGCTCACTAGACGTCAGGGGGAGCACTGAAGCTTTCTTT.

In nucleotides, the CDR3 is TGTGCCAGCAGTTCTGTGGGCAGGTTCCCTTACGAGCAGTACTTC. Translated: CASSSVGRFPYEQYF. The V and J genes are TRBV6-5 and TRBJ2-7, with D uncertain. The germline CDR1 and CDR2 sequences are MNHEY and SVGAGI. The CDR3 sequence is 15 residues long. Trimming pared 4 bases from V and 4 bases from J, leaving 17 bases between.

CDR3 residues: CASSQWSSSITGELFF. DNA for the CDR3: TGTGCCAGCAGCCAATGGTCTAGCTCTATCACCGGGGAGCTGTTTTTT. The chain recombines TRBV3-1 (or the pseudogene TRBV3-2) with TRBJ2-2; maybe TRBD2 (5 bases). V lost 2 bases and J 4 bases, leaving 14 bases between the germline ends. This CDR3 spans 16 amino acids. CDR1 and CDR2 (germline): LGHDT, YNNKEL (reference sequence).

V usage is TRBV11-2 and J usage is TRBJ2-7; 12 bases are a match to TRBD2. Trimming removed 5 bases from V and 3 bases from J; junction bases left unmatched: 14. Germline loops: CDR1 SGHAT, CDR2 FQNNGV. The CDR3 extends over 18 amino acids. The CDR3 nucleotides are TGTGCCAGCAGCCTAACCGATCCGACTAGCGGGAGTTTCTACGAGCAGTACTTC. Its protein product is CASSLTDPTSGSFYEQYF.

The CDR3 DNA is TGTGCCAGCAGCAGACAGGGCTATGGCTACACCTTC. It is translated as CASSRQGYGYTF. V usage is TRBV12-3 or TRBV12-4 and J usage is TRBJ1-2; 7 bases are a match to TRBD1. V shed 6 bases, J shed 4 bases, and the junction held 2 bases outside the gene matches. The CDR3 loop spans 12 amino acids.

The V gene is TRBV14, the J gene TRBJ2-7; no reliable D call. Trimming left V 3 bases short and J 4 bases short, with 7 bases between. Germline assignment: CDR1 SGHDN and CDR2 FVKESK. The CDR3 is 12 residues long. CDR3 sequence reads: CASSQRNYEQYF. The CDR3 DNA reads TGTGCCAGCAGCCAGCGGAATTACGAGCAGTACTTC.

J is TRBJ2-7 and V is TRBV28; 9 nucleotides agree with TRBD1. The germline CDR1 and CDR2 sequences are MDHEN and SYDVKM. Trimming cost V 6 bases and J 3 bases; bases outside gene matches: 6. The CDR3 contains 14 residues. This chain's CDR3 is CASRAWGQGYEQYF. DNA for the CDR3: TGTGCCAGCAGGGCCTGGGGACAGGGCTACGAGCAGTACTTC.

V is TRBV30 and J is TRBJ1-2; D perhaps matches TRBD1 (5 bases). Germline V gives CDR1 GTSNPN, CDR2 SVGIG (reference sequence). The CDR3 consists of 14 residues. Trimming pared 1 base from V and 4 bases from J, leaving 13 bases between. This chain's CDR3 is CAWSARQLSYGYTF. DNA of the CDR3: TGTGCCTGGAGTGCCAGACAGCTCAGCTATGGCTACACCTTC.

The chain couples TRBV7-8 to TRBJ1-2, with 8 bases lining up with TRBD1. This CDR3 contains 14 residues. The germline gives CDR1 SGHVS, CDR2 FQNEAQ. V trimming: 5 bases; J trimming: 7 bases; junction bases outside the gene matches: 9. Here the CDR3 reads CASSPSDRASGYTF. CDR3 nucleotide sequence: TGTGCCAGCAGCCCTTCGGACAGGGCTTCTGGCTACACCTTC. The complete variable domain, with remaining parts taken from reference TRBV7-8 and TRBJ1-2, reads GAGVSQSPRYKVAKRGQDVALRCDPISGHVSLFWYQQALGQGPEFLTYFQNEAQLDKSGLPSDRFFAERPEGSVSTLKIQRTQQEDSAVYLCASSPSDRASGYTFGSGTRLTVV.

The chain joins TRBV7-2 to TRBJ2-6; D not certain. The germline CDR1 and CDR2 sequences are SGHTA and FQGNSA. The CDR3 is 12 residues long. DNA of the CDR3: TGTGCAGAGGTCTCTGGGGCCAACGTCCTGACTTTC. As protein: CAEVSGANVLTF. Looking up the rest from reference TRBV7-2 and TRBJ2-6 gives the full variable domain: GAGVSQSPSNKVTEKGKDVELRCDPISGHTALYWYRQSLGQGLEFLIYFQGNSAPDKSGLPSDRFSAERTGGSVSTLTIQRTQQEDSAVYLCAEVSGANVLTFGAGSRLTVL.

The chain carries TRBV19 and TRBJ1-5; tentative D call: TRBD1 (6 bases). V was shortened by 0 bases and J by 5 bases, with 23 bases between the two germline ends. The CDR3 loop spans 19 amino acids. The germline CDR1 and CDR2 sequences are LNHDA and SQIVND (reference sequence). The CDR3 nucleotides are TGTGCCAGTAGTATAGATGGGGCACTCGCAGGGGCCCTCCATCAGCCCCAGCATTTT. Translated: CASSIDGALAGALHQPQHF.

The V and J genes are TRBV11-3 and TRBJ2-1, with D possibly TRBD1 on 6 matching bases. V was clipped by 5 bases and J by 0 bases, with 11 bases between them. This CDR3 is built from 15 residues. Germline V gene sequence: CDR1 SGHNT, CDR2 YENEEA. CDR3 nucleotides: TGTGCCAGCAGCATCGGACAGAGCTCCTACAATGAGCAGTTCTTC. Translated: CASSIGQSSYNEQFF.

J is TRBJ2-7 and V is TRBV6-4; 11 bases map to TRBD2. V dropped 6 bases and J dropped 4; count of bases not matched to a gene: 14. Germline CDR1 MRHNA, CDR2 SNTAGT. This CDR3 spans 17 amino acids. The CDR3: CASRTTSGRVKPYEQYF. The CDR3 bases are TGTGCCAGCAGGACTACTAGCGGGAGAGTGAAGCCTTACGAGCAGTACTTC.

The count of this clone is one. This sequence joins TRBV3-1 (or the pseudogene TRBV3-2) and TRBJ1-5, with 8 nucleotides matching TRBD1. The V and J ends lost 8 bases and 8 bases, in that order; junction bases with no gene match: 14. Germline assignment: CDR1 LGHDT and CDR2 YNNKEL (reference sequence). The CDR3 sequence is 15 residues long. For the CDR3, the DNA is TGTGCCAGCGGTAAGACAGGGGCTGTTCTGGAGCCCCAGCATTTT. Its translation: CASGKTGAVLEPQHF.

V gene TRBV28 combines with J gene TRBJ2-3; 14 positions agree with TRBD2. Germline assignment: CDR1 MDHEN and CDR2 SYDVKM. With V trimmed by 5 bases and J by 4 bases, 5 bases remained unmatched. This CDR3 is built from 16 residues. CDR3 protein: CASSISTSGRADTQYF. The CDR3 DNA reads as TGTGCCAGCAGTATCTCGACTAGCGGGAGGGCAGATACGCAGTATTTT.

This chain connects TRBV10-2 to TRBJ2-5; a possible D gene is TRBD1 (5 bases). The V end was cut by 3 bases, the J end by 4 bases, with 6 bases between. Germline V gives CDR1 WSHSY, CDR2 SAAADI. This CDR3 spans 12 amino acids. The CDR3 nucleotides are TGCGCCAGCAGTGATCAGGGAGAGACCCAGTACTTC. Residues: CASSDQGETQYF.

The gene calls are TRBV5-1 and TRBJ2-1; the D gene is possibly TRBD2 (7 bases). V lost 0 bases and J 8 bases, leaving 12 bases between the germline ends. The CDR3 runs to 14 residues. Germline V gene sequence: CDR1 SGHRS, CDR2 YFSETQ. CDR3 in amino acids: CASSLGQGRDEQFF. The CDR3 coding sequence is TGCGCCAGCAGCTTGGGCCAGGGGAGGGATGAGCAGTTCTTC.

J is TRBJ2-1 and V is TRBV5-1; tentative D call: TRBD2 (6 bases). Germline V gives CDR1 SGHRS, CDR2 YFSETQ. V was trimmed by 0 bases and J by 0 bases, leaving 10 bases between them. This CDR3 comprises 16 residues. CDR3 sequence: CASSLVAGNSYNEQFF. CDR3 in DNA: TGCGCCAGCAGCTTGGTTGCGGGAAACTCCTACAATGAGCAGTTCTTC.

The J gene is TRBJ1-2, the V gene TRBV10-1; D might be TRBD1 (5 bases). The CDR3 is 15 amino acids. The germline CDR1 and CDR2 sequences are WNHNN and SYGVQD (reference sequence). Trimming stripped 1 base from V and 0 bases from J, with 9 bases between. The CDR3 loop reads CASSEYRSSNYGYTF. CDR3 in DNA: TGCGCCAGCAGTGAGTACAGGAGCTCTAACTATGGCTACACCTTC.

The chain uses TRBV9 and TRBJ1-3, with TRBD1 identical over 8 bases. Germline V gene sequence: CDR1 SGDLS, CDR2 YYNGEE. This CDR3 contains 17 residues. The trim removed 4 bases at V and 1 base at J, leaving 10 bases unmatched. The CDR3 here is CASSTQHRTGSGNTIYF. The CDR3 DNA follows: TGTGCCAGCAGCACCCAACATCGGACAGGGTCTGGAAACACCATATATTTT.

CDR3 loop: CASSQDSGGSAYEQYF. The CDR3 DNA sequence: TGCGCCAGCAGCCAAGACTCTGGGGGGTCCGCCTACGAGCAGTACTTC. The V call is TRBV4-3, the J call TRBJ2-7; D is possibly TRBD2 (6 bases). This CDR3 spans 16 amino acids. Germline CDR1 LGHNA, CDR2 YSLEER. V shed 0 bases and J shed 2 bases, with 14 bases lying between them.

The chain employs TRBV28 and TRBJ2-7, with 7 bases matching TRBD2. Germline assignment: CDR1 MDHEN and CDR2 SYDVKM. The CDR3 spans 16 residues. The junction had 15 bases not matched to a gene; V was cut back by 5 bases and J by 5 bases. CDR3 protein: CASSTPGGNLGDEQYF. The CDR3 bases are TGTGCCAGCAGTACCCCGGGGGGAAATCTTGGCGACGAGCAGTACTTC.